Below are 5 T cell receptor beta chains sequenced from a single sample in a study of a mutant IDH1 vaccine in newly diagnosed glioma. Measured with immunoSEQ multiplex PCR; TCRdb has only the in-frame clones, and not every one. The table includes tens of thousands of clones, around 90% detected once. The time point denotes: baseline, week 1 (first vaccination visit). Treatment of the sample: pre-vaccination baseline after standard-of-care therapy. Sequencing used PBMCs, obtained from a glioma patient treated with radiotherapy, temozolomide or both. The receptor source for this set is a man between 50 and 59 years old with glioma.

The CDR3, as DNA: TGTGCCAGCAGTGAAGGGTGGGGCAGTTGGAACACTGAAGCTTTCTTT. Protein: CASSEGWGSWNTEAFF. V gene TRBV25-1 combines with J gene TRBJ1-1, with D possibly matching TRBD1 (5 bases). The V and J ends lost 2 bases and 1 base respectively, with 14 bases between them. This CDR3 is 16 amino acids long. CDR1 and CDR2 (germline): MGHDK, SYGVNS. Drawing the rest from reference TRBV25-1 and TRBJ1-1, the complete variable domain is EADIYQTPRYLVIGTGKKITLECSQTMGHDKMYWYQQDPGMELHLIHYSYGVNSTEKGDLSSESTVSRIRTEHFPLTLESARPSHTSQYLCASSEGWGSWNTEAFFGQGTRLTVV.

This chain joins TRBV6-6 and TRBJ1-5, with D unresolved. Per germline, CDR1 MNHNY and CDR2 SVGAGI (reference sequence). The length of the CDR3 is 14 residues. The V end was cut by 5 bases, the J end by 4 bases, with 12 bases between. The CDR3 loop reads CASSPPGVNQPQHF. The CDR3 DNA sequence: TGTGCCAGCAGTCCACCAGGCGTAAATCAGCCCCAGCATTTT.

V and J are TRBV7-6 and TRBJ2-3, with a possible D match to TRBD2 (5 bases). The germline CDR1 and CDR2 sequences are SGHVS and FNYEAQ. With 3 bases removed from V and 0 bases from J, the gap between germline ends came to 10 bases. The CDR3 covers 15 residues. The CDR3 sequence is CASSFFTSSTDTQYF. The CDR3, as DNA: TGTGCCAGCAGCTTTTTCACTAGTAGCACAGATACGCAGTATTTT.

The V call is TRBV27, the J call TRBJ1-2, with TRBD1 matching over 11 bases. This CDR3 is built from 14 residues. J lost 4 bases, V lost 6 bases, and 4 bases had no gene match. CDR1 MNHEY and CDR2 SMNVEV come from the germline V gene (reference sequence). CDR3 sequence: CASRGQGAAYGYTF. The DNA of the CDR3 is TGTGCCAGCAGAGGACAGGGGGCTGCCTATGGCTACACCTTC.

Points on this clone: One end of the junction does not line up with germline, which may come from a read error. This chain uses TRBV7-7 with TRBJ1-5; possibly TRBD1 for D (5 bases). The V gene's germline CDR1 is SSHAT and CDR2 FNYEAQ (reference sequence). CDR3 length: 14 amino acids. This CDR3 reads CASSEDRPRQPQHF. CDR3 DNA: TGTGCTAGCAGCGAAGACAGACCGCGCCAGCCCCAGCATTTT.